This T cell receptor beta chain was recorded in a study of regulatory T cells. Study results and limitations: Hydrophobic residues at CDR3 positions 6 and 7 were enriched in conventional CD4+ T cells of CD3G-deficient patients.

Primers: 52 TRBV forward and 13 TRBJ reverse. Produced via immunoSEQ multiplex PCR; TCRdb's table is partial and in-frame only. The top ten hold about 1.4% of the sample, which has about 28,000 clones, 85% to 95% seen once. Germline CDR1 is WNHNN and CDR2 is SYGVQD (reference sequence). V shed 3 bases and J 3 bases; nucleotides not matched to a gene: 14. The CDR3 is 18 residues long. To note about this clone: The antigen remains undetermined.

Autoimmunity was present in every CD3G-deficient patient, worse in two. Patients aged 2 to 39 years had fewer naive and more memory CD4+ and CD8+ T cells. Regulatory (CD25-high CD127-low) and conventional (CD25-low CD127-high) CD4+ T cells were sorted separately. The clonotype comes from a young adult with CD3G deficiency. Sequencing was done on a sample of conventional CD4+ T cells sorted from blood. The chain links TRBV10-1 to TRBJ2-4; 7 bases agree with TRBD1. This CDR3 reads CASSEGEGRGFVKNIQYF. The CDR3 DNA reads TGCGCCAGCAGTGAAGGTGAAGGCAGGGGGTTTGTCAAAAACATTCAGTACTTC.